This entry lists 10 T cell receptor beta chains sequenced from one sample in a study of blood T cell repertoires in COVID-19. Clones were read by immunoSEQ multiplex PCR, and TCRdb kept only the in-frame ones, dropping some. The sample contains 380,000 or so clones, over 65% of which appear only once. Sample: peripheral blood. The receptors come from a human donor with acute or convalescent COVID-19. The donor label of this sample is uncertain.

This clone appeared once. The same CDR3 is also encoded by other DNA sequences in this sample. This sequence joins TRBV11-3 and TRBJ1-1, with a tentative D call TRBD1 (5 bases). The CDR3 runs to 14 residues. The V end was cut by 2 bases, the J end by 1 base, with 8 bases between. CDR1 SGHNT and CDR2 YENEEA come from the germline V gene. CDR3: CASSLTGRNTEAFF. Here the CDR3 DNA reads TGTGCCAGCAGCTTAACAGGCAGGAACACTGAAGCTTTCTTT.

This clone was detected only a few times. The rearrangement uses TRBV6-5 and TRBJ1-4, with TRBD1 matching over 9 bases. V shed 4 bases and J 8 bases; nucleotides not matched to a gene: 8. Germline V gene data show CDR1 as MNHEY and CDR2 as SVGAGI. The CDR3 contains 15 residues. CDR3 DNA sequence: TGTGCCAGCAGTTTAGGGACAGGGTTTCAGGAAAAACTGTTTTTT. Protein product: CASSLGTGFQEKLFF.

The J gene is TRBJ2-2, the V gene TRBV5-8; TRBD1 matches 12 bases. This CDR3 contains 16 residues. Germline assignment: CDR1 SGHTS and CDR2 YDEGEE. The V and J ends lost 3 bases and 6 bases, in that order; junction bases with no gene match: 6. The CDR3 loop is CASSSGQGAMAGELFF. The CDR3, as DNA: TGTGCCAGCAGCTCGGGACAGGGGGCGATGGCCGGGGAGCTGTTTTTT.

This clone has just one count. The chain is built from TRBV10-3 and TRBJ2-3; 10 bases line up with TRBD2. Germline V gene lookup returns CDR1 ENHRY and CDR2 SYGVKD. The CDR3 has 16 amino acids. J lost 2 bases, V lost 6 bases, and 8 bases had no gene match. CDR3 sequence: CAISDGSGGLTDTQYF. For the CDR3, the DNA is TGTGCCATCAGCGATGGTAGCGGGGGGCTCACAGATACGCAGTATTTT.

The chain uses TRBV30 and TRBJ1-2; D is possibly TRBD1 (5 bases). This CDR3 region has 13 residues. Germline lookup yields CDR1 GTSNPN and CDR2 SVGIG (reference sequence). Trimming took 3 bases from V and 8 from J, leaving 16 bases between them. The CDR3 loop is CAWRTPGIWGYTF. The DNA of the CDR3 is TGTGCCTGGAGAACTCCAGGGATTTGGGGCTACACCTTC.

The CDR3 DNA reads as TGTGCCAGCACAGTTCCGGTAGCGGGATCCTCTGGGGACGAGCAGTACTTC. Translation: CASTVPVAGSSGDEQYF. The chain recombines TRBV2 with TRBJ2-7; TRBD2 aligns across 8 bases. Trimming removed 7 bases from V and 5 bases from J; junction bases left unmatched: 19. Germline V gene sequence: CDR1 SNHLY, CDR2 FYNNEI. The CDR3 is 17 residues long.

The chain is built from TRBV18 and TRBJ1-6; D is unresolved. CDR3 size: 16 residues. The germline gives CDR1 KGHSH, CDR2 LQKENI. V shed 1 base and J shed 10 bases, with 17 bases lying between them. CDR3 loop: CASSPRSVPLASPLHF. For the CDR3, the DNA is TGTGCCAGCTCACCACGATCTGTCCCATTGGCCTCACCCCTCCACTTT.

On this clone: Other DNA sequences in this specimen translate into the identical CDR3. The chain carries TRBV7-6 and TRBJ1-4; 7 bases agree with TRBD1. This CDR3 has 18 amino acids. CDR1 is SGHVS, CDR2 FNYEAQ, per germline. Trimming at V came to 5 bases and at J to 6 bases, leaving 18 bases not matched to a gene. DNA for the CDR3: TGTGCCAGCAGCAGAGGGACAGCCAACGAGGGGCACTATGAAAAACTGTTTTTT. This gives the protein CASSRGTANEGHYEKLFF.

This clone has just a few counts. This chain joins TRBV6-5 and TRBJ1-4; 8 positions match TRBD1. The V segment lost 4 bases and the J segment 2 bases; nucleotides outside the gene matches: 3. The V gene's germline CDR1 is MNHEY and CDR2 SVGAGI. The CDR3 runs 15 residues. CDR3: CASSSDRDTNEKLFF. The CDR3 DNA sequence: TGTGCCAGCAGTTCGGACAGGGATACTAATGAAAAACTGTTTTTT.

This rearrangement joins TRBV7-9 to TRBJ1-2, with D perhaps matching TRBD1 (5 bases). CDR3 length equals 15 residues. Germline V gene lookup returns CDR1 SEHNR and CDR2 FQNEAQ (reference sequence). Trimming cost V 8 bases and J 1 base, with 17 bases left between them. This CDR3 is CASRREGSSNYGYTF. The CDR3 region has the DNA TGTGCCAGCCGCCGGGAGGGGTCGAGTAACTATGGCTACACCTTC. The whole variable domain, filled in from reference TRBV7-9 and TRBJ1-2, reads DTGVSQNPRHKITKRGQNVTFRCDPISEHNRLYWYRQTLGQGPEFLTYFQNEAQLEKSRLLSDRFSAERPKGSFSTLEIQRTEQGDSAMYLCASRREGSSNYGYTFGSGTRLTVV.